This TCR beta chain was observed in a study of shared clonotypes between healthy human individuals. The donors were adults (healthy and HIV-negative) with no recent acute infections or vaccinations. Within Nashville, Tennessee resided all donors, each a Caucasian adult. This CDR3 spans 16 amino acids. Trimming pared 0 bases from V and 0 bases from J, leaving 9 bases between. Germline V gene lookup returns CDR1 MGHRA and CDR2 YSYEKL. In the original workflow: ImmunoSEQ yielded junction-only sequences lacking quality scores, so filtering differed. The repertoire was sequenced with immunoSEQ multiplex PCR; TCRdb's copy has only in-frame clones and lacks some. Clonal size and the V and J genes are those of that table, whereas D and trimming came from the DNA. The sample comprises 950,000 to 1,100,000 clones, about 75% of which are singletons, and less than 1.5% rests with the top ten. This clone was seen only once.

This receptor was taken from a man aged 18 to 29 in good health. The genes are TRBV4-1 and TRBJ1-3; no reliable D call. The specimen sequenced was memory CD4+ T cells sorted from blood. The subset was: CD45RA-negative fraction. The CDR3, as DNA: TGCGCCAGCAGCCAAGAGGGGTTGGGCTCTGGAAACACCATATATTTT. Its protein is CASSQEGLGSGNTIYF.